This T cell receptor beta chain was identified during a study of T-cell memory formation after mild COVID-19. This clonotype came up a few times. TCRdb fed the 5' RACE reads into MiXCR, producing one record per CDR3 protein. Among a few hundred thousand distinct CDR3 sequences listed, 15% to 20% were seen once. The V and J ends lost 1 base and 7 bases respectively, with 10 bases between them. The CDR3 loop spans 13 amino acids. Germline values: CDR1 SEHNR, CDR2 FQNEAQ (reference sequence). The TCR originated in a man between 18 and 35 years old who had mild COVID-19 (a few samples of this study predate the infection). Cell type and time point are not known. Sequencing was performed on PBMCs or a T cell subset sorted from them (not recorded which). The V gene is TRBV7-9, the J gene TRBJ1-1; D possibly corresponds to TRBD1 (5 bases). The CDR3 loop reads CASSLGQGNEAFF. The CDR3 nucleotides read TGTGCCAGCAGCTTAGGGCAGGGCAATGAAGCTTTCTTT.